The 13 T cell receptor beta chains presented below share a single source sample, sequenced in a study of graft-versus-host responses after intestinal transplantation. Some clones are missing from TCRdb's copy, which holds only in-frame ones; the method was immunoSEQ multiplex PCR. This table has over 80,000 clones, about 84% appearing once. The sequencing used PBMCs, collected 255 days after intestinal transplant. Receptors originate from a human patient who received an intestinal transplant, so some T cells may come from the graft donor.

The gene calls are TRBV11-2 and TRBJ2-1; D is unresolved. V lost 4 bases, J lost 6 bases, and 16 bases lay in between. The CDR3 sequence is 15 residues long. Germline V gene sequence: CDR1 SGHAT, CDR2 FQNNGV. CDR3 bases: TGTGCCAGCAGCTCGCACCTCGGAAGCCCCAATGAGCAGTTCTTC. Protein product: CASSSHLGSPNEQFF.

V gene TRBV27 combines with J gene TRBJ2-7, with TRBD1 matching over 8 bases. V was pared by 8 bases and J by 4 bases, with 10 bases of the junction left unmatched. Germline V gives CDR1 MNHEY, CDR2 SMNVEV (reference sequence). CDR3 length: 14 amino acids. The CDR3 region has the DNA TGTGCCAGCTCGAAGACAGGGGCCCGGTACGAGCAGTACTTC. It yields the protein CASSKTGARYEQYF.

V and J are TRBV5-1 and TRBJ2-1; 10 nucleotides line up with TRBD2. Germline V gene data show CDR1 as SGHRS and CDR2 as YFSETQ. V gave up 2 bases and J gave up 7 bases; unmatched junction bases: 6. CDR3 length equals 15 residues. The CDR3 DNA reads TGCGCCAGCAGCTTCTTAGCGGGAGGTGGGAATGAGCAGTTCTTC. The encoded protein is CASSFLAGGGNEQFF.

The CDR3 spells CASSHQLRGGNTIYF. In DNA form, the CDR3 reads TGTGCCAGCAGCCACCAACTTCGGGGTGGAAACACCATATATTTT. The V and J genes are TRBV13 and TRBJ1-3; D is ambiguous. Trimming cost V 5 bases and J 3 bases, with 14 bases left between them. CDR1 is PRHDT and CDR2 is FYEKMQ in the germline V gene (reference sequence). This CDR3 is 15 amino acids long.

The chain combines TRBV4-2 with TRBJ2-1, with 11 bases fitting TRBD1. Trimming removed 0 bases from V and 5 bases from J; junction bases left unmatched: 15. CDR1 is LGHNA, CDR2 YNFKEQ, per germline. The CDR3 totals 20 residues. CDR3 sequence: CASSQEAQLGDRGKNNEQFF. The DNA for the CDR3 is TGTGCCAGCAGCCAAGAGGCCCAACTCGGGGACAGGGGGAAAAACAATGAGCAGTTCTTC.

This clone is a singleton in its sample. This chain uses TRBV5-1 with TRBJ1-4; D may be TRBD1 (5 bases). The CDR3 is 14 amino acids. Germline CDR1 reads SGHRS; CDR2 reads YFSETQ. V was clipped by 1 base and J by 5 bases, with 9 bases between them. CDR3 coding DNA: TGCGCCAGCAGCTTGCCTGGGGCAAATGAAAAACTGTTTTTT. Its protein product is CASSLPGANEKLFF.

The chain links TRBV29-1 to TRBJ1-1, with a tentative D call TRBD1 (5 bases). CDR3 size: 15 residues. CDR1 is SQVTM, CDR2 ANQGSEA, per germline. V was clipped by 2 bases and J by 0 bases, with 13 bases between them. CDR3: CSVESGGTMNTEAFF. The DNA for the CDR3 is TGCAGCGTTGAATCGGGGGGGACCATGAACACTGAAGCTTTCTTT.

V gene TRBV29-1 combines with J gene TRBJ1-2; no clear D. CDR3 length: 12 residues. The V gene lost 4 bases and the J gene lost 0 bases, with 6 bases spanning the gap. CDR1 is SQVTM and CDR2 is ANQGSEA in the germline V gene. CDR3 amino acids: CSVVEPNYGYTF. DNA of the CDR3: TGCAGCGTTGTAGAGCCTAACTATGGCTACACCTTC.

The CDR3 DNA follows: TGTGCCAGCAGCTCCAGACTAGCGGGGGCCGCAGATGAGCAGTTCTTC. Translation: CASSSRLAGAADEQFF. The rearrangement joins TRBV7-6 to TRBJ2-1; 12 nucleotides agree with TRBD2. The length of the CDR3 is 16 residues. Germline V gene data show CDR1 as SGHVS and CDR2 as FNYEAQ. Germline trimming cut 4 bases from V and 8 bases from J; bases unmatched to any gene: 9.

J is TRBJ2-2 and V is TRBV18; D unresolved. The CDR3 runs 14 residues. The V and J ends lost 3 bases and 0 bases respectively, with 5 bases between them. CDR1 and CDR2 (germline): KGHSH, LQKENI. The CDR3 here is CASSPRPNTGELFF. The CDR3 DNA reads TGTGCCAGCTCACCGAGACCGAACACCGGGGAGCTGTTTTTT.

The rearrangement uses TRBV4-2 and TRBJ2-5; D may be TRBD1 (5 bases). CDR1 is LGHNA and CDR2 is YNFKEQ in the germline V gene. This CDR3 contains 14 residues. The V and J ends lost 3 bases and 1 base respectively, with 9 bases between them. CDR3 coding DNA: TGTGCCAGCAGCCAGTCCAGGGCCCAAGAGACCCAGTACTTC. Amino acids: CASSQSRAQETQYF.

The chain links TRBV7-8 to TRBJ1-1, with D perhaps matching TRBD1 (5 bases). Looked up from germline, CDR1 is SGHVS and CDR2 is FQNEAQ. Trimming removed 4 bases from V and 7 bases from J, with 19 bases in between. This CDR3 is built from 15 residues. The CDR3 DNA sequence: TGTGCCAGCAGCTCCATGGGGCAGGGTCAAAATGAAGCTTTCTTT. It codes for CASSSMGQGQNEAFF.

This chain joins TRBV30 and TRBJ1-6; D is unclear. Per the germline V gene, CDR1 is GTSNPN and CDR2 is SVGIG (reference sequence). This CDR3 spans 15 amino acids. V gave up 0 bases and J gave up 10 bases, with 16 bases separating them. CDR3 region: CAWSVLGREQSPLHF. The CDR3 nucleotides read TGTGCCTGGAGTGTACTGGGGAGGGAGCAATCACCCCTCCACTTT.